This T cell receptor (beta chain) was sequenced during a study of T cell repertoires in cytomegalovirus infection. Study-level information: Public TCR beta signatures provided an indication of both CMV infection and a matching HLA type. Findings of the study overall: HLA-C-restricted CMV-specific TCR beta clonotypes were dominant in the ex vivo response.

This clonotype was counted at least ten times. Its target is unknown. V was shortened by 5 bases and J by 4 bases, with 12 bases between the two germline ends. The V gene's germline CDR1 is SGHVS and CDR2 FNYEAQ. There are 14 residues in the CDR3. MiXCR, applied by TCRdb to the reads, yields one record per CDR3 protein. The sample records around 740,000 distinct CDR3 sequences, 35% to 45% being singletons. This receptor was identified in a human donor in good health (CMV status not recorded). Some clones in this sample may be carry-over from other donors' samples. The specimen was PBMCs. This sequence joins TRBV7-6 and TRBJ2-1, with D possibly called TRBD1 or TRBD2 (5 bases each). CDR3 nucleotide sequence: TGTGCCAGCAGCGCTCGGGACCGGTACAATGAGCAGTTCTTC. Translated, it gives CASSARDRYNEQFF.